This entry is about one T cell receptor beta chain. Its antigen is unknown. The CDR3 is 15 amino acids. Template switching by 5'RACE with UMIs generated the TCR beta cDNA. TCRdb re-analyzed the 5' RACE reads; it lists each CDR3 protein once, without DNA. The ten most abundant clones cover roughly 8% of a sample with 440,000 or so distinct CDR3 sequences. The data were obtained in a study of T cells expressing NK-cell markers. Whole-study context: It was sorted CD3+CD56+NKG2C+, CD3+CD56+NKG2C- and CD3+CD56-NKG2C+ T cells that supplied the TCR beta repertoires. HCMV seropositivity marked seven of the eight sequenced donors; one was seronegative. Study results and caveats: A handful of donors had dominant NKG2C+ clonotypes that comprised roughly 1.0-8% of their CD8+ T cells.

Input material: blood T cells: a sorted CD56 or NKG2C T cell subset, CD4+ or CD8+ T cells, or bulk PBMC T cells (not recorded which). V and J are TRBV12-3 or TRBV12-4 and TRBJ2-3; TCRdb picks TRBD2, but there is no DNA to check that call. The sequence was collected from a woman aged 18 to 75 in good health. The CDR3 sequence: CASSFLAGGSDTQYF.